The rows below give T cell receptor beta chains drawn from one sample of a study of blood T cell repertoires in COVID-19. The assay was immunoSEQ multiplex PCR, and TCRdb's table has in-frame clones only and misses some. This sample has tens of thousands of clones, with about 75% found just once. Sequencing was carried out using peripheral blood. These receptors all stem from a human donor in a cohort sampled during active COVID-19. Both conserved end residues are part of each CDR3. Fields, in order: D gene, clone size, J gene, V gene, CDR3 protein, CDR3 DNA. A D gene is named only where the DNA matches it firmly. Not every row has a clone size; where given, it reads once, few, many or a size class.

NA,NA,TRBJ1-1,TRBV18,CASSPDLTVGAFF,TGTGCCAGCTCACCCGATCTGACGGTGGGCGCTTTCTTT
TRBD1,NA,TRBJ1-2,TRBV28,CASSSPRGQDGYTF,TGTGCCAGCAGTTCCCCCAGGGGGCAGGATGGCTACACCTTC
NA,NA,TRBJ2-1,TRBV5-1,CASSLGGTRNEQFF,TGCGCCAGCAGCTTGGGGGGGACTCGGAATGAGCAGTTCTTC
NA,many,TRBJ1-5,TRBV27,CASSLLAGDQPQHF,TGTGCCAGCAGTTTACTCGCGGGGGATCAGCCCCAGCATTTT
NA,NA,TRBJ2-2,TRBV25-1,CASSEVRVNTGELFF,TGTGCCAGCAGTGAAGTCCGGGTTAACACCGGGGAGCTGTTTTTT
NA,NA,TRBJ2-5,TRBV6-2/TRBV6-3,CASSSPPLEGTQYF,TGTGCCAGCAGTTCCCCCCCCCTGGAGGGGACCCAGTACTTC
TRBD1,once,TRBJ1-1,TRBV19,CASSKGRTGNTEAFF,TGTGCCAGTAGTAAAGGACGGACAGGGAACACTGAAGCTTTCTTT
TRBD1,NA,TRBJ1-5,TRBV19,CASSGQHSNQPQHF,TGTGCCAGCTCGGGACAGCATAGCAATCAGCCCCAGCATTTT
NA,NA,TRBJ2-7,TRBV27,CASSLAGSTTNEQYF,TGTGCCAGCAGTTTAGCCGGCTCAACAACTAACGAGCAGTACTTC
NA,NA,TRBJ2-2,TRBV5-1,CASSERGGGELFF,TGCGCCAGCAGTGAGCGAGGGGGCGGGGAGCTGTTTTTT
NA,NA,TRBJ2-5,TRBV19,CASSGRPTGEETQYF,TGTGCCAGTAGTGGGAGGCCAACGGGCGAAGAGACCCAGTACTTC
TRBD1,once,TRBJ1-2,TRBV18,CASSQDLDRGLYGYTF,TGTGCCAGCTCTCAAGATTTAGACAGGGGGCTCTATGGCTACACCTTC
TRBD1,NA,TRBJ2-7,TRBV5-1,CASSWGTGTYEQYF,TGCGCCAGCAGCTGGGGGACAGGAACCTACGAGCAGTACTTC
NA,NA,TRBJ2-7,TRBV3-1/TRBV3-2,CASSQEVDTHEQYF,TGTGCCAGCAGCCAAGAAGTGGACACCCACGAGCAGTACTTC
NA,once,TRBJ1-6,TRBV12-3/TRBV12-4,CASSYASPPLHF,TGTGCCAGCAGTTATGCAAGCCCACCCCTCCACTTT
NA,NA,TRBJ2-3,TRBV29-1,CSVEDHGGRGTQYF,TGCAGCGTTGAAGATCACGGGGGGCGCGGTACGCAGTATTTT
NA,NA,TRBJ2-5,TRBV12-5,CASGLTRWGETQYF,TGTGCTAGTGGTTTGACTAGGTGGGGAGAGACCCAGTACTTC
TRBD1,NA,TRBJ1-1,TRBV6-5,CASSYLGQGVLGEAFF,TGTGCCAGCAGTTACCTGGGACAGGGGGTCCTGGGTGAAGCTTTCTTT
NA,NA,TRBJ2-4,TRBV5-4,CASSSTGSKNIQYF,TGTGCCAGCAGCTCGACAGGATCCAAAAACATTCAGTACTTC
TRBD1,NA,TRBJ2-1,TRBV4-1,CASSRHLGQAYNEQFF,TGCGCCAGCAGCCGTCATCTCGGACAGGCCTACAATGAGCAGTTCTTC
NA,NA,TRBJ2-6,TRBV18,CASSPLDSGANVLTF,TGTGCCAGCTCACCACTAGACTCTGGGGCCAACGTCCTGACTTTC
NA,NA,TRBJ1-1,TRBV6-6,CASSYAEMNTEAFF,TGTGCCAGCAGTTATGCTGAGATGAACACTGAAGCTTTCTTT